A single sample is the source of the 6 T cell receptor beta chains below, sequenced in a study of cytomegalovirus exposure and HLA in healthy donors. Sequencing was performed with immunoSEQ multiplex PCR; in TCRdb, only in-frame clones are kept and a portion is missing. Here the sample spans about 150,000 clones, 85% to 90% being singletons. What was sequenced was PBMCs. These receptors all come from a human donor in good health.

CDR3 sequence (DNA): TGCGCCAGCAGCCACCCTGGCGGGGGGGGAGAGACCCAGTACTTC. This encodes CASSHPGGGGETQYF. This sequence joins TRBV4-1 and TRBJ2-5, with 9 bases that match TRBD2. Germline V gives CDR1 MGHRA, CDR2 YSYEKL. V was clipped by 3 bases and J by 4 bases; unmatched bases: 6. This CDR3 is built from 15 residues.

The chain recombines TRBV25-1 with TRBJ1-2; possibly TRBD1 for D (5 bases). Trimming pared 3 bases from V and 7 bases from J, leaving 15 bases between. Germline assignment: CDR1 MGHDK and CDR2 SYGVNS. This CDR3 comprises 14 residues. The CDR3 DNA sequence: TGTGCCAGCAGTGAGGGGATGGGGGGAAGTGGCTACACCTTC. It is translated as CASSEGMGGSGYTF.

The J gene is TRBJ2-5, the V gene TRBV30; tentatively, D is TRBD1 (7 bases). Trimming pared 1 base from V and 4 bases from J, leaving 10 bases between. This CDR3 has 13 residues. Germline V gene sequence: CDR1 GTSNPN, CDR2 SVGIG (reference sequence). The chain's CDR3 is CAWSGRGPETQYF. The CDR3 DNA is TGTGCCTGGAGTGGGAGGGGGCCAGAGACCCAGTACTTC.

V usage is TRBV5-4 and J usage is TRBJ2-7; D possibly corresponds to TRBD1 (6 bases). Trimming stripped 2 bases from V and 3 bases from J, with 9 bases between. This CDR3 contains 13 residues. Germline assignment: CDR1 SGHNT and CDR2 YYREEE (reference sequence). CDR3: CASSLQGFYEQYF. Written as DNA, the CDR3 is TGTGCCAGCAGCTTACAGGGTTTCTACGAGCAGTACTTC.

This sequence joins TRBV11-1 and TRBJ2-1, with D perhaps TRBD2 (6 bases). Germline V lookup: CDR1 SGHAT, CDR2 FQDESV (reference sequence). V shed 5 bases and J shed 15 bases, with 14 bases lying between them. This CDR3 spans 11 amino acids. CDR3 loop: CASSDRGSRFF. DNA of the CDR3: TGTGCCAGCAGCGATCGGGGGAGCCGGTTCTTC.

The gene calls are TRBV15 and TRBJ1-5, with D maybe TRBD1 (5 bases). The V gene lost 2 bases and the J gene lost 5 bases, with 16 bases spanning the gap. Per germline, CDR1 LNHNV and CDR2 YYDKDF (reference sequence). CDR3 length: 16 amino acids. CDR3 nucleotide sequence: TGTGCCACCAGCAGAAAGAGGCAGGGCTTGGATCAGCCCCAGCATTTT. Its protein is CATSRKRQGLDQPQHF.